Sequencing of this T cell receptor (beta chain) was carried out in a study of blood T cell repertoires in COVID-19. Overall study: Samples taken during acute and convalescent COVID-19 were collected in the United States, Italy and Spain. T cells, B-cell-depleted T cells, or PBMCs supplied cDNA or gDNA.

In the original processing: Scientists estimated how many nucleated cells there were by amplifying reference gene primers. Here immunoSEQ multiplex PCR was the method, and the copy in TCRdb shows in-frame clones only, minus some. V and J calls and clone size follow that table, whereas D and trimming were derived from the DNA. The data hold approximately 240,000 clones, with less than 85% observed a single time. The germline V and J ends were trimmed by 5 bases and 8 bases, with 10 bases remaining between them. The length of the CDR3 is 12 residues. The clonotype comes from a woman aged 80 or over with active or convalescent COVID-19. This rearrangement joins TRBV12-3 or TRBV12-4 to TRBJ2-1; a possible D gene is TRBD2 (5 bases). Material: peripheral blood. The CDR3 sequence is CASSLTGDEQFF. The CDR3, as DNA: TGTGCCAGCAGTCTCACCGGGGATGAGCAGTTCTTC.